Following are 14 T cell receptor beta chains from one sample sequenced in a study of blood T cell repertoires in COVID-19. Clones were sequenced by immunoSEQ multiplex PCR, and TCRdb holds only the in-frame ones, with some missing. This repertoire shows roughly 320,000 clones, over 75% found once; its top ten account for about 4.2%. Sequencing was done on a sample of PBMCs or T cells enriched from blood (not recorded which). These receptors were obtained from a man aged 30 to 45 who had recovered from COVID-19.

The chain uses TRBV27 and TRBJ2-1; 8 positions agree with TRBD2. V lost 3 bases and J lost 6; bases outside the gene matches: 10. This CDR3 contains 16 residues. From germline, CDR1 is MNHEY and CDR2 SMNVEV (reference sequence). This CDR3 reads CASSFGAQGLGNEQFF. CDR3 nucleotides: TGTGCCAGCAGTTTCGGGGCCCAGGGACTAGGCAATGAGCAGTTCTTC.

As for this clone: The same CDR3 also results from other DNA sequences found in this sample. V is TRBV11-3 and J is TRBJ1-1; no reliable D call. V was pared by 3 bases and J by 4 bases, with 6 bases between. Germline lookup yields CDR1 SGHNT and CDR2 YENEEA. This CDR3 has 12 residues. CDR3 sequence reads: CASSFRGTEAFF. As DNA, the CDR3 is TGTGCCAGCAGCTTCCGGGGCACTGAAGCTTTCTTT.

V is TRBV27 and J is TRBJ2-7, with 7 bases matching TRBD1. This CDR3 is built from 15 residues. Trimming cost V 4 bases and J 0 bases; bases outside gene matches: 6. The germline V gene has CDR1 MNHEY and CDR2 SMNVEV (reference sequence). The CDR3 DNA is TGTGCCAGCAGTTCGAGGACAGGCCTCTCCTACGAGCAGTACTTC. As protein: CASSSRTGLSYEQYF.

This chain uses TRBV28 with TRBJ1-2; perhaps TRBD1 as D (6 bases). The CDR3 has 14 amino acids. The V end was cut by 1 base, the J end by 4 bases, with 10 bases between. The germline gives CDR1 MDHEN, CDR2 SYDVKM. The CDR3 region is CASSLSQGSYGYTF. The DNA for the CDR3 is TGTGCCAGCAGTTTATCGCAGGGGAGCTATGGCTACACCTTC.

The chain combines TRBV7-9 with TRBJ2-2; TRBD2 matches at 8 bases. The length of the CDR3 is 16 residues. Germline-derived CDR1 and CDR2 are SEHNR and FQNEAQ (reference sequence). V was clipped by 2 bases and J by 3 bases; unmatched bases: 5. The CDR3 is CASSLRLARDTGELFF. The DNA of the CDR3 is TGTGCCAGCAGCTTACGACTAGCGAGGGACACCGGGGAGCTGTTTTTT. The full variable domain, its missing parts supplied by reference TRBV7-9 and TRBJ2-2, is DTGVSQNPRHKITKRGQNVTFRCDPISEHNRLYWYRQTLGQGPEFLTYFQNEAQLEKSRLLSDRFSAERPKGSFSTLEIQRTEQGDSAMYLCASSLRLARDTGELFFGEGSRLTVL.

This clone was counted between two and nine times. At the DNA level, this CDR3 is encoded by other sequences in the same sample as well. This CDR3 reads CASSLQGVTDTQYF. CDR3 bases: TGTGCCAGCAGTTTACAGGGGGTCACAGATACGCAGTATTTT. The genes are TRBV6-5 and TRBJ2-3, with TRBD1 matching 8 bases. This CDR3 is built from 14 residues. Per the germline V gene, CDR1 is MNHEY and CDR2 is SVGAGI. After removal of 4 bases from V and 2 bases from J, the junction contained 2 bases not matched to a gene.

The chain joins TRBV4-1 to TRBJ1-1; maybe TRBD1 (6 bases). CDR1 MGHRA and CDR2 YSYEKL come from the germline V gene. V gave up 3 bases and J gave up 6 bases, with 11 bases separating them. This CDR3 is built from 13 residues. The CDR3 is CASSHVGASEAFF. The CDR3 DNA reads TGCGCCAGCAGCCACGTGGGGGCTTCTGAAGCTTTCTTT.

This clone was detected only once. The chain has TRBV25-1 and TRBJ1-2; no definite D call. Germline assignment: CDR1 MGHDK and CDR2 SYGVNS. V was trimmed by 6 bases and J by 3 bases, leaving 17 bases between them. CDR3 length: 15 amino acids. The CDR3: CASSSTEHGYYGYTF. CDR3 sequence (DNA): TGTGCCAGCAGCTCGACCGAGCACGGGTACTATGGCTACACCTTC.

This chain joins TRBV3-1 (or the pseudogene TRBV3-2) and TRBJ2-5; TRBD1 might be the D (6 bases). The CDR3 consists of 14 residues. CDR1 is LGHDT and CDR2 is YNNKEL in the germline V gene (reference sequence). V lost 3 bases to trimming and J lost 2 bases, with 10 bases between them. This chain's CDR3 is CASSHHRDQETQYF. CDR3 bases: TGTGCCAGCAGCCATCACAGGGATCAAGAGACCCAGTACTTC.

The chain joins TRBV30 to TRBJ1-1; 7 bases are a match to TRBD1. From germline, CDR1 is GTSNPN and CDR2 SVGIG (reference sequence). J lost 4 bases, V lost 0 bases, and 2 bases had no gene match. The CDR3 is 13 residues long. The CDR3 DNA reads as TGTGCCTGGAGTGTAGGGGGCGGCACTGAAGCTTTCTTT. Translated: CAWSVGGGTEAFF.

This rearrangement joins TRBV6-5 to TRBJ2-7; weak D call: TRBD1 (6 bases). The CDR3 length is 12 residues. CDR1 MNHEY and CDR2 SVGAGI come from the germline V gene. V gave up 5 bases and J gave up 4 bases, with 9 bases separating them. CDR3: CASSQQGYEQYF. The CDR3 nucleotides are TGTGCCAGCAGTCAACAGGGTTACGAGCAGTACTTC.

The chain recombines TRBV18 with TRBJ2-5, with TRBD1 identical over 7 bases. The CDR3 extends over 17 amino acids. Germline V CDR1 and CDR2: KGHSH, LQKENI. The J segment lost 4 bases and the V segment lost 2 bases, leaving 13 bases of the junction unmatched. CDR3 sequence (DNA): TGTGCCAGCTCACCAAGGGCTGCCGGGACAGCAGGAGAGACCCAGTACTTC. This codes for CASSPRAAGTAGETQYF.

The V call is TRBV5-1, the J call TRBJ1-5, with D tentatively TRBD1 (6 bases). With 1 base removed from V and 5 bases from J, the gap between germline ends came to 10 bases. The germline gives CDR1 SGHRS, CDR2 YFSETQ. CDR3 length: 14 residues. The CDR3 spells CASSLRAGDQPQHF. Here the CDR3 DNA reads TGCGCCAGCAGCTTGAGGGCAGGGGATCAGCCCCAGCATTTT.

This chain connects TRBV4-1 to TRBJ2-3, with TRBD2 matching 7 bases. The CDR3 totals 18 residues. With V trimmed by 4 bases and J by 2 bases, 15 bases remained unmatched. The germline V gene encodes CDR1 MGHRA and CDR2 YSYEKL. CDR3: CASSRKGVAGPYTDTQYF. CDR3 in DNA: TGCGCCAGCAGCCGAAAAGGGGTAGCGGGCCCGTACACAGATACGCAGTATTTT.